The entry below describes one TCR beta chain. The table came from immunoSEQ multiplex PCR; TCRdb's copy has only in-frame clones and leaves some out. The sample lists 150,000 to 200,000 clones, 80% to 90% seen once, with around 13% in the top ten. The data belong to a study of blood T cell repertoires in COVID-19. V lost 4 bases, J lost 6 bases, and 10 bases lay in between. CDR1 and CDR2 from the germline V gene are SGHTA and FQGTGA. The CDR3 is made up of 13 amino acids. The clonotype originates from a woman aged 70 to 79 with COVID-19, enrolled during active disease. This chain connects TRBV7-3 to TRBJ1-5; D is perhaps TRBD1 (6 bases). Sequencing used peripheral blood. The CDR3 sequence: CASSSTGGQPQHF. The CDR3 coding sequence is TGTGCCAGCAGCTCGACAGGCGGTCAGCCCCAGCATTTT. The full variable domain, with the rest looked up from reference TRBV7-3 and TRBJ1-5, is GAGVSQTPSNKVTEKGKYVELRCDPISGHTALYWYRQSLGQGPEFLIYFQGTGAADDSGLPNDRFFAVRPEGSVSTLKIQRTERGDSAVYLCASSSTGGQPQHFGDGTRLSIL.